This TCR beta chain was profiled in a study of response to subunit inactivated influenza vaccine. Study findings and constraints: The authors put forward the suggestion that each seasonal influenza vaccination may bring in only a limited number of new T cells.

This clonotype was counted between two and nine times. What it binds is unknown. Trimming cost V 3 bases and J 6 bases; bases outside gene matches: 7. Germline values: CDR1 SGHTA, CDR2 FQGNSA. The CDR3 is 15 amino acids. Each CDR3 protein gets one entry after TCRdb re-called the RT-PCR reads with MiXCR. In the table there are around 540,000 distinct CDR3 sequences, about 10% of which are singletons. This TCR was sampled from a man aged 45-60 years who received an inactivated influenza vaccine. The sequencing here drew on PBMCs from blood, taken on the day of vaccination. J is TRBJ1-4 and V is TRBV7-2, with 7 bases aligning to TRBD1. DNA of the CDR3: TGTGCCAGCAGCTTCCAGGGGGGAGTCGATGAAAAACTGTTTTTT. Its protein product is CASSFQGGVDEKLFF.